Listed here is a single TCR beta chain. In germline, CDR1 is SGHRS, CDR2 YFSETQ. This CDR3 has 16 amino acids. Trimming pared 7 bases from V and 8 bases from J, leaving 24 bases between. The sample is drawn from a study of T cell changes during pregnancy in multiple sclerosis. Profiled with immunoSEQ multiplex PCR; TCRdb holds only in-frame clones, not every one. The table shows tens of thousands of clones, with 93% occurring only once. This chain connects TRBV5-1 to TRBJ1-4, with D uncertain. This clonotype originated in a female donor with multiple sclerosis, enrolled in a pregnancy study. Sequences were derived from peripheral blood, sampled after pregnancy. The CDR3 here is CASRVSGLISWEKLFF. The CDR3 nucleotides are TGCGCCAGCCGGGTTTCGGGTCTTATCTCTTGGGAAAAACTGTTTTTT.